This T cell receptor (beta chain) appears in the sequencing data of a study of blood T cell repertoires in COVID-19. The overall study: Material from acute and convalescent COVID-19 was sourced from the United States, Italy and Spain.

Assay: immunoSEQ multiplex PCR; the TCRdb copy retains only in-frame clones and omits some. The sample shows 290,000 or so clones, 80% to 95% of them seen only once. V lost 2 bases, J lost 8 bases, and 7 bases stayed unmatched. Germline V gives CDR1 SGHTA, CDR2 FQGTGA. CDR3 size: 15 residues. Material for sequencing was PBMCs or T cells enriched from blood (not recorded which). The chain employs TRBV7-3 and TRBJ2-1, with 9 nucleotides matching TRBD2. This TCR came from a woman aged 30 to 39 who had recovered from COVID-19. This CDR3 is CASSLGSGSVYEQFF. CDR3 in DNA: TGTGCCAGCAGCTTAGGTAGCGGGAGTGTCTATGAGCAGTTCTTC.